This entry is about one T cell receptor (beta chain). The specificity of this receptor is unknown. No quality values exist for individual bases; no much larger clone is one base distant. The library was obtained by the immunoSEQ multiplex PCR assay. The clones in this table, taken by TCRdb from immuneACCESS, are in-frame only. Not every clone is retained; where verified, under half of the shortfall comes from an unresolved V gene, and the cause of the rest is unknown. The sample data list about 93,000 clones, and 95% of these were observed just once. Approximately 0.26% of the sample lies in the top ten. Germline trimming: 4 bases from V, 0 bases from J; junction bases outside gene matches: 13. The cysteine opens and the phenylalanine closes a CDR3 of 19 amino acids. Only the CDR3 DNA stays, 57 bases, in frame from base 1. CDR1 SGHDN and CDR2 FVKESK are derived from the germline V gene. This entry belongs to a study of technical replicates of blood from a few donors (dated by TCRdb to the late 2010s).

The source material was T cells isolated from PBMCs. This TCR came from a human donor in good health. Rearrangement joined TRBV14 to TRBJ2-1; the central 9 bases match TRBD2. This receptor has the CDR3 CASSPPGAGGPYSYNEQFF. The nucleotide sequence reads TGTGCCAGCAGCCCGCCCGGGGCGGGAGGGCCGTACTCCTACAATGAGCAGTTCTTC.